This record covers a single TCR beta chain. This clonotype was seen many times. Its antigen is unknown. No much larger clone exists at a distance of one base, and base qualities are not known. The data stem from a study of spatial heterogeneity in lung cancer (dated by TCRdb to the late 2010s). General notes on the study: Beta-chain transcripts were consistently detected in greater numbers than alpha-chain transcripts, which likely reflects a higher abundance of beta-chain transcripts. In the raw uncorrected reads, each unique combination of TCR and UMI appeared on average more than ten times. TCR alpha and beta repertoires were quantitatively compared across multiple tumor regions, matched nontumor lung and blood in non-small cell lung cancer. Nonsynonymous mutation counts, determined by whole-exome sequencing of tumor tissue, were related to TCR repertoire features. Both alpha and beta chains were TCR-sequenced in 200 to 250 tumor regions, 64 matched nontumor lung samples and over 55 PBMC samples obtained at surgery.

CDR1 and CDR2, per the germline V gene, are SQVTM and ANQGSEA. Relative to germline, V is 3 bases shorter and J is 0 bases shorter, with 8 bases between their ends. The CDR3 starts with the cysteine, ends with the phenylalanine, and has 13 residues. This entry keeps only the CDR3 DNA: 39 bases, framed from base 1. Beyond this particular receptor, the publication reports: Ubiquitous expanded tumor TCRs were detected in blood more often at tumor resection than at routine follow-up. Additional single-cell paired TCR alpha and beta sequencing was considered necessary to confirm, at a functional level, the hypothesis that regional TCRs recognize regional mutations.

Preparation of the library involved 5' RACE. TCRdb lists the instrument as NextSeq 500. In the TCR library protocol, a unique molecular identifier was attached to each TCR cDNA molecule so that PCR and sequencing errors could be corrected. The original pipeline was this. TCR identification, UMI-based error correction and CDR3 extraction were performed with Decombinator tools. TCRs above a frequency of 2 per 1,000, corresponding to the top 1% of the tumor frequency distribution, were defined as expanded. Renyi diversity was computed with the R vegan package after each repertoire had been subsampled 100 times to 5,000 TCRs. CDR3 similarity networks were built from amino acid triplet string-kernel similarity, connecting CDR3s with pairwise similarity above 0.82. TCRdb reprocessed the public reads (quality trimming at Q25 with fastp, clone calling with MiXCR) and kept in-frame beta chains. A single entry per CDR3 protein holds the most common genes and DNA from its merged rows. The V and J calls reflect TCRdb's pipeline rather than the authors' work. This sample is represented by roughly 82,000 distinct CDR3 sequences; roughly 12% of them were singletons. Clones ranked in the top ten supply 4.6% of the sample.

What the time point label conveys for this sample: sample taken at primary tumor resection. Whole RNA extracted from tumor and nontumor lung tissue, or from cryopreserved PBMC samples, was used for TCR sequencing without cell sorting. Donors were under 95 patients with early-stage, untreated non-small cell lung cancer from the lung TRACERx cohort. Patients were selected for TCR sequencing only if sufficient RNA was available from at least two tumor regions. The sequence links TRBV29-1 to TRBJ1-1, with TRBD1 as a weak D call on 5 bases. The TCR was taken from a male donor with early-stage non-small cell lung cancer. The source was PBMCs, collected at surgery. The DNA sequence follows: TGCAGCGTTGAGGGGGGGGTGAACACTGAAGCTTTCTTT. Its product reads: CSVEGGVNTEAFF.